Each of the 27 T cell receptor beta chains below was sequenced from the same sample in a study of CD8 T cells in ankylosing spondylitis. TCRdb re-called the 5' RACE reads with MiXCR, one entry per CDR3 protein. The sample gives 100,000 to 150,000 distinct CDR3 sequences, approximately 10% of which show up once; roughly 3.3% is in the top ten. Material for sequencing was blood, either unsorted or a sorted T cell fraction (not recorded which). The receptors were sampled from a male donor with ankylosing spondylitis or in good health (not recorded which).

This clonotype was seen just once. This clone may be a read error of a much larger clone one base away. The genes are TRBV12-3 or TRBV12-4 and TRBJ2-7, with a possible D match to TRBD2 (5 bases). The CDR3 loop spans 13 amino acids. Trimming pared 5 bases from V and 4 bases from J, leaving 12 bases between. CDR3 loop: CASSPPGFYEQYF. The CDR3 coding sequence is TGTGCCAGCAGTCCCCCGGGATTTTACGAGCAGTACTTC.

This clonotype was recorded many times. CDR3 residues: CAWTKSFNTGELFF. CDR3 DNA: TGTGCCTGGACTAAGAGTTTCAACACCGGGGAGCTGTTTTTT. The rearrangement links TRBV30 to TRBJ2-2; D ambiguous. There are 14 residues in the CDR3. CDR1 and CDR2 (germline): GTSNPN, SVGIG (reference sequence). Trimming took 4 bases from V and 2 from J, leaving 11 bases between them.

This clonotype was seen a few times. This chain joins TRBV9 and TRBJ2-2; the D is unclear. The length of the CDR3 is 14 residues. Germline V gene lookup returns CDR1 SGDLS and CDR2 YYNGEE. Deletions cut 0 bases from V and 0 bases from J, with 3 bases between. The CDR3 coding sequence is TGTGCCAGCAGCGTAGACCCGAACACCGGGGAGCTGTTTTTT. This gives the protein CASSVDPNTGELFF.

The chain employs TRBV20-1 and TRBJ2-7, with D perhaps TRBD2 (6 bases). Germline V lookup: CDR1 DFQATT, CDR2 SNEGSKA (reference sequence). The CDR3 has 16 amino acids. Here the CDR3 DNA reads TGCTGTCCCAAAAGGGCTAGCGAACGGAGCTCCTACGAGCAGTACTTC. Translation gives CCPKRASERSSYEQYF.

The table lists this clonotype with many counts. The J gene is TRBJ2-1, the V gene TRBV20-1; D perhaps matches TRBD2 (6 bases). This CDR3 is 13 amino acids long. The V gene lost 4 bases and the J gene lost 7 bases, with 14 bases spanning the gap. Germline CDR1 reads DFQATT; CDR2 reads SNEGSKA (reference sequence). The CDR3 nucleotides read TGCAGTGCTATAGGCGGGACGCGGAATGAGCAGTTCTTC. Translating it yields CSAIGGTRNEQFF.

This clonotype has more than one count but fewer than ten. Its ends do not fully match the called genes, so a read error is possible. The rearrangement uses TRBV20-1 and TRBJ2-5; 10 nucleotides agree with TRBD2. CDR3 length: 16 amino acids. The germline CDR1 and CDR2 sequences are DFQATT and SNEGSKA (reference sequence). CDR3 in DNA: TGCTGTGCTAGAGAGCTAGCGGGAGTCTTACAAGAGACCCAGTACTTC. Translated, it gives CCARELAGVLQETQYF.

This clonotype showed up just a few times. The chain's CDR3 is CASSLGPGTSVQETQYF. In DNA, the CDR3 is TGTGCCAGCAGCTTAGGACCCGGGACTAGCGTACAAGAGACCCAGTACTTC. This sequence joins TRBV7-6 and TRBJ2-5; 10 nucleotides line up with TRBD2. CDR1 SGHVS and CDR2 FNYEAQ come from the germline V gene. This CDR3 has 17 residues. With 1 base clipped from V and 2 bases from J, the junction kept 7 bases outside the gene matches.

In this sample, this clonotype turned up many times. The chain recombines TRBV20-1 with TRBJ1-6; a possible D gene is TRBD1 (6 bases). V lost 0 bases and J lost 8, with 14 bases in between. Per germline, CDR1 DFQATT and CDR2 SNEGSKA (reference sequence). CDR3 size: 15 residues. CDR3 amino acids: CSARDVGRGDSPLHF. CDR3 in DNA: TGCAGTGCTAGAGATGTGGGCAGGGGCGATTCACCCCTCCACTTT.

There are a few counts of this clonotype. The rearrangement uses TRBV20-1 and TRBJ2-3, with TRBD2 matching over 12 bases. The CDR3 is 16 residues long. The V gene's germline CDR1 is DFQATT and CDR2 SNEGSKA (reference sequence). The V gene end was trimmed by 6 bases and the J gene end by 3 bases; junction bases not matched to a gene: 10. CDR3 in DNA: TGCAGTGCAACCGGGACTAGCGGGTTTCGAACAGATACGCAGTATTTT. Translated: CSATGTSGFRTDTQYF.

This clonotype was counted many times. The chain employs TRBV20-1 and TRBJ2-3; 8 bases fit TRBD2. V was clipped by 6 bases and J by 2 bases; unmatched bases: 7. The CDR3 loop spans 14 amino acids. The germline CDR1 and CDR2 sequences are DFQATT and SNEGSKA (reference sequence). The CDR3 DNA sequence: TGCAGTGCCCCAATAGCGGGACCCACAGATACGCAGTATTTT. Protein: CSAPIAGPTDTQYF.

This clonotype was seen ten or more times. This rearrangement joins TRBV6-1 to TRBJ2-6, with 7 bases lining up with TRBD2. This CDR3 is 16 amino acids long. The germline gives CDR1 MNHNS, CDR2 SASEGT. J was trimmed by 0 bases and V by 8 bases; bases with no gene match: 7. The chain's CDR3 is CASGREYSSGANVLTF. CDR3 bases: TGTGCCAGCGGGCGGGAGTATTCCTCTGGGGCCAACGTCCTGACTTTC.

This clonotype was observed a few times. The chain couples TRBV7-2 to TRBJ2-2, with a tentative D call TRBD2 (5 bases). Between the trimmed V and J ends, which lost 1 base and 6 bases, there was a span of 12 bases. Germline assignment: CDR1 SGHTA and CDR2 FQGNSA. The CDR3 contains 15 residues. CDR3 sequence: CASSLEASTPGELFF. The DNA of the CDR3 is TGTGCCAGCAGCTTAGAGGCTAGCACCCCCGGGGAGCTGTTTTTT.

This clonotype has a count of ten or more. The V and J genes are TRBV29-1 and TRBJ1-6; 7 positions match TRBD1. V trimming: 4 bases; J trimming: 7 bases; junction bases outside the gene matches: 4. Germline V gene lookup returns CDR1 SQVTM and CDR2 ANQGSEA. The CDR3 is 13 residues long. CDR3 DNA: TGCAGCGTTGGACAGGGATTAAATTCACCCCTCCACTTT. The encoded protein is CSVGQGLNSPLHF.

In this sample, this clonotype turned up many times. This rearrangement joins TRBV5-5 to TRBJ2-7, with 7 bases fitting TRBD2. CDR1 is SGHKS, CDR2 YYEKEE, per germline (reference sequence). The ends lost 4 bases at V and 3 bases at J; junction bases unmatched: 13. CDR3 length: 16 residues. CDR3 residues: CASSPSLAEVIYEQYF. Written as DNA, the CDR3 is TGTGCCAGCAGCCCCAGTCTAGCGGAGGTTATCTACGAGCAGTACTTC.

Concerning this clonotype itself: One junction end does not reproduce the germline sequence, and a read error may be involved. V is TRBV29-1 and J is TRBJ1-1; the D gene is possibly TRBD1 (5 bases). Germline CDR1 reads SQVTM; CDR2 reads ANQGSEA. The CDR3 runs to 13 residues. CDR3: CSVGLQANTEAFF. The CDR3 DNA reads TGCAGCGTTGGACTACAGGCGAACACTGAAGCTTTCTTC.

This clonotype appeared many times. The chain combines TRBV5-1 with TRBJ2-3; 7 positions match TRBD2. This CDR3 comprises 16 residues. J was trimmed by 1 base and V by 0 bases; bases with no gene match: 5. The germline V gene encodes CDR1 SGHRS and CDR2 YFSETQ. The CDR3 loop reads CASSLGAGVGTDTQYF. In DNA, the CDR3 is TGCGCCAGCAGCTTGGGTGCGGGAGTGGGCACAGATACGCAGTATTTT.

In this sample, this clonotype turned up a few times. The CDR3 protein is CASSQGTVGEQFF. CDR3 bases: TGTGCCAGCAGCCAAGGGACAGTCGGTGAGCAGTTCTTC. This chain joins TRBV7-3 and TRBJ2-1, with 7 bases identical to TRBD1. The CDR3 spans 13 residues. CDR1 and CDR2 (germline): SGHTA, FQGTGA. V lost 5 bases, J lost 9 bases, and 7 bases stayed unmatched. Together with reference TRBV7-3 and TRBJ2-1, the CDR3 gives the full variable domain: GAGVSQTPSNKVTEKGKYVELRCDPISGHTALYWYRQSLGQGPEFLIYFQGTGAADDSGLPNDRFFAVRPEGSVSTLKIQRTERGDSAVYLCASSQGTVGEQFFGPGTRLTVL.

This clonotype was found many times. The chain joins TRBV7-8 to TRBJ1-2; 11 nucleotides match TRBD1. The length of the CDR3 is 15 residues. V was pared by 5 bases and J by 4 bases, with 6 bases of the junction left unmatched. Germline V lookup: CDR1 SGHVS, CDR2 FQNEAQ. CDR3 coding DNA: TGTGCCAGCAGCCGCCCGGGGACAGGGGGCTATGGCTACACCTTC. Its translation is CASSRPGTGGYGYTF.

This clonotype appeared many times. The V gene is TRBV20-1, the J gene TRBJ2-7; TRBD2 might be the D (5 bases). In germline, CDR1 is DFQATT, CDR2 SNEGSKA (reference sequence). This CDR3 has 13 residues. The CDR3 spells CSAQRAPSYEQYF. The CDR3 DNA reads as TGCAGCGCTCAGAGGGCCCCCTCCTACGAGCAGTACTTC.

This clonotype was observed a handful of times. At one boundary the junction diverges from the germline segment, which might be a read error. The V and J genes are TRBV7-4 and TRBJ2-4, with TRBD2 as a possible D gene (5 bases). Per germline, CDR1 SGHVT and CDR2 SQSDAQ. The CDR3 is 17 amino acids. As DNA, the CDR3 is TGTGCCAGCCGCTCCTGGAGCGGCCCCTACGCCAAAAACAGTCAGTACTTC. Translated, it gives CASRSWSGPYAKNSQYF.

The chain uses TRBV5-1 and TRBJ2-5, with D maybe TRBD2 (6 bases). The CDR3 spans 13 residues. Germline loops: CDR1 SGHRS, CDR2 YFSETQ. V lost 0 bases and J lost 9, with 12 bases in between. The CDR3, as DNA: TGCGCCAGCAGCTTGGTTCCATGGGGGGCCCAGTACTTC. Protein: CASSLVPWGAQYF.

The chain joins TRBV3-1 to TRBJ2-1; TRBD2 agrees at 10 bases. Per the germline V gene, CDR1 is LGHDT and CDR2 is YNNKEL (reference sequence). This CDR3 comprises 15 residues. V was clipped by 1 base and J by 8 bases; unmatched bases: 5. CDR3 bases: TGTGCCAGCAGCCAAGTACTAGCGGGAAGGGATGAGCAGTTCTTC. It codes for CASSQVLAGRDEQFF.

This clonotype was counted ten times or more. This rearrangement joins TRBV11-1 to TRBJ2-3; D not resolved. V was clipped by 4 bases and J by 4 bases, with 15 bases between them. The CDR3 length is 15 residues. The germline V gene has CDR1 SGHAT and CDR2 FQDESV (reference sequence). The DNA of the CDR3 is TGTGCCAGCAGCTCTCGCGCTGGGTGGGCAGATACGCAGTATTTT. As protein: CASSSRAGWADTQYF.

This clonotype appeared many times. The J gene is TRBJ2-7, the V gene TRBV7-2; possible D gene TRBD1, 6 bases. The CDR3 runs to 15 residues. The V and J ends lost 2 bases and 3 bases respectively, with 14 bases between them. Looked up from germline, CDR1 is SGHTA and CDR2 is FQGNSA. CDR3 region: CASSLKVAGDYEQYF. The CDR3 DNA sequence: TGTGCCAGCAGCTTAAAGGTCGCAGGGGACTACGAGCAGTACTTC. Filled out from reference TRBV7-2 and TRBJ2-7, the complete variable domain reads GAGVSQSPSNKVTEKGKDVELRCDPISGHTALYWYRQSLGQGLEFLIYFQGNSAPDKSGLPSDRFSAERTGGSVSTLTIQRTQQEDSAVYLCASSLKVAGDYEQYFGPGTRLTVT.

This clonotype has more than one count but fewer than ten. This chain links TRBV12-3 or TRBV12-4 with TRBJ2-7, with 9 bases lining up with TRBD1. Trimming at V came to 2 bases and at J to 5 bases, leaving 7 bases not matched to a gene. The CDR3 runs 15 residues. CDR3 nucleotides: TGTGCCAGCAGTTTACGCGGGACAGGGCGCCACGAGCAGTACTTC. Amino acid sequence: CASSLRGTGRHEQYF.

This clonotype was seen ten or more times. This chain links TRBV20-1 with TRBJ2-5; 10 bases fit TRBD1. The germline CDR1 and CDR2 sequences are DFQATT and SNEGSKA (reference sequence). J gave up 4 bases and V 6 bases, and 8 bases lay outside the gene matches. This CDR3 region has 14 residues. The CDR3 coding sequence is TGCAGTGCGGATCCGGGACAGGGGACAGAGACCCAGTACTTC. Translated: CSADPGQGTETQYF.

A few counts support this clonotype. This chain joins TRBV28 and TRBJ2-5; D tentatively fits TRBD1 or TRBD2 (5 bases each). The germline CDR1 and CDR2 sequences are MDHEN and SYDVKM. The CDR3 consists of 16 residues. V was shortened by 7 bases and J by 0 bases, with 18 bases between the two germline ends. The chain's CDR3 is CASTAGAQVYQETQYF. The DNA of the CDR3 is TGTGCCAGCACCGCGGGTGCACAGGTCTACCAAGAGACCCAGTACTTC. Full variable domain (outside the CDR3, taken from reference TRBV28 and TRBJ2-5): DVKVTQSSRYLVKRTGEKVFLECVQDMDHENMFWYRQDPGLGLRLIYFSYDVKMKEKGDIPEGYSVSREKKERFSLILESASTNQTSMYLCASTAGAQVYQETQYFGPGTRLLVL.